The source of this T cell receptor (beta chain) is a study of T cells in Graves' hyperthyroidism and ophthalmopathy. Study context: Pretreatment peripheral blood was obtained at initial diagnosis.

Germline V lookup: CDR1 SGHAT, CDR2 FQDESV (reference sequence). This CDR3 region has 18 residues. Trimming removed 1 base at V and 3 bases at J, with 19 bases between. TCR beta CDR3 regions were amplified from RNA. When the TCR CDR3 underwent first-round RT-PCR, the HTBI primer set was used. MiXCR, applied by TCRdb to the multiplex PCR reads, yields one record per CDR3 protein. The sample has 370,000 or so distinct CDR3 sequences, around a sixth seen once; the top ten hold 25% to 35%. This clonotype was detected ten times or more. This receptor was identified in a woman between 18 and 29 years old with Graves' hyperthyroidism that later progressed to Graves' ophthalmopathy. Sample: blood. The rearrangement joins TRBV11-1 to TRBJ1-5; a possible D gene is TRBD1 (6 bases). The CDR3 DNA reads TGTGCCAGCAGCTTAGTAGGCAGGGGCTTTCATACCAATCAGCCCCAGCATTTT. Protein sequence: CASSLVGRGFHTNQPQHF. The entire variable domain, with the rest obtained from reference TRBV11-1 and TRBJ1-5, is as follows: EAEVAQSPRYKITEKSQAVAFWCDPISGHATLYWYRQILGQGPELLVQFQDESVVDDSQLPKDRFSAERLKGVDSTLKIQPAELGDSAMYLCASSLVGRGFHTNQPQHFGDGTRLSIL.